This T cell receptor beta chain was recovered during a study of cytomegalovirus exposure and HLA in healthy donors. The CDR3 totals 15 residues. The V gene lost 7 bases and the J gene lost 0 bases, with 13 bases spanning the gap. CDR1 is SGHVS, CDR2 FNYEAQ, per germline. This clone was counted only a few times. What it recognizes is unknown. PCR employed 60 Vbeta and 13 Jbeta primers. Using immunoSEQ multiplex PCR, the repertoire was profiled, and TCRdb retains in-frame clones only, with some absent. The sample shows some 200,000 clones, approximately 82% of them seen only once. Whole-study findings and limits: Later analysis demonstrated an association between a missense DCLRE1C variant and TCR beta V- and J-gene trimming.

The specimen was PBMCs. This clonotype was obtained from a young man in good health and CMV-seronegative. The chain joins TRBV7-6 to TRBJ2-1; D perhaps matches TRBD1 (5 bases). The CDR3 protein is CASNQGHVSYNEQFF. The CDR3, as DNA: TGTGCCAGCAACCAAGGACATGTCTCCTACAATGAGCAGTTCTTC.